This is a list of T cell receptor beta chains from one sample in a study of T cells in Graves' hyperthyroidism and ophthalmopathy. Via MiXCR, TCRdb re-called the multiplex PCR reads, giving one row per CDR3 protein. The top ten hold less than 4.5% of the sample, which has under 650,000 distinct CDR3 sequences, about 16% seen once. Sequencing input: blood. The receptor set was obtained from a woman aged 25 to 39 with Graves' hyperthyroidism. CDR3s leave out the opening cysteine and the closing phenylalanine or tryptophan. The order of the fields is V gene, J gene, clone size, CDR3 protein. Size is stated for part of the rows, as once, few or many counts, or as a class when the clone is expanded.

V gene: TRBV20-1
J gene: TRBJ2-1
clone size: -
CDR3 protein: SAGSGSSSYNEQF

V gene: TRBV10-1
J gene: TRBJ2-1
clone size: -
CDR3 protein: ASSEPPAGEQF

V gene: TRBV15
J gene: TRBJ2-7
clone size: -
CDR3 protein: ATNPWGPSSDAGNEQY

V gene: TRBV28
J gene: TRBJ1-4
clone size: many
CDR3 protein: ASSSDIATNEKLF

V gene: TRBV28
J gene: TRBJ2-7
clone size: -
CDR3 protein: ASSPPGGGGGTSYEQY

V gene: TRBV11-2
J gene: TRBJ2-4
clone size: many
CDR3 protein: ASSRVLGDIQY

V gene: TRBV12-3/TRBV12-4
J gene: TRBJ1-4
clone size: many
CDR3 protein: ASSLVHSYNEKLF

V gene: TRBV19
J gene: TRBJ2-7
clone size: few
CDR3 protein: ASSNPGSTFHEQY

V gene: TRBV11-2
J gene: TRBJ1-1
clone size: many
CDR3 protein: ASSSITVDQNTEAF

V gene: TRBV6-1
J gene: TRBJ1-2
clone size: -
CDR3 protein: ASRRLYRTSGGYT

V gene: TRBV6-4
J gene: TRBJ2-3
clone size: once
CDR3 protein: ASRTGTSGTSSTDTQY

V gene: TRBV30
J gene: TRBJ2-5
clone size: -
CDR3 protein: AWSVETQY

V gene: TRBV27
J gene: TRBJ2-1
clone size: few
CDR3 protein: ASSWGNGGPEQF

V gene: TRBV7-2
J gene: TRBJ2-7
clone size: -
CDR3 protein: ASSFDRSEQY

V gene: TRBV27
J gene: TRBJ2-7
clone size: many
CDR3 protein: ASSRRGPHEQY

V gene: TRBV12-3/TRBV12-4
J gene: TRBJ2-6
clone size: -
CDR3 protein: ASSLGLGLGGAGANVLT

V gene: TRBV11-2
J gene: TRBJ2-1
clone size: many
CDR3 protein: ASSGIRDYFEQF

V gene: TRBV11-2
J gene: TRBJ1-5
clone size: -
CDR3 protein: ASSPVGGGDHSNQPQH

V gene: TRBV7-2
J gene: TRBJ1-6
clone size: -
CDR3 protein: ASSLQGSPLH

V gene: TRBV7-8
J gene: TRBJ2-7
clone size: -
CDR3 protein: ASTREYEQY

V gene: TRBV24-1
J gene: TRBJ2-3
clone size: many
CDR3 protein: ATSDPKREGNTDTQY

V gene: TRBV5-1
J gene: TRBJ1-1
clone size: many
CDR3 protein: ASALRVGYTEAF

V gene: TRBV5-5
J gene: TRBJ2-7
clone size: few
CDR3 protein: ASMGGTSYEQY

V gene: TRBV7-3
J gene: TRBJ2-4
clone size: many
CDR3 protein: ASSLLQGRGNIQY

V gene: TRBV20-1
J gene: TRBJ2-5
clone size: few
CDR3 protein: SAIGQRETQY

V gene: TRBV28
J gene: TRBJ2-7
clone size: many
CDR3 protein: ASIGLAGPYEQY

V gene: TRBV7-9
J gene: TRBJ2-5
clone size: -
CDR3 protein: ASSTSWNTLKETQY

V gene: TRBV28
J gene: TRBJ2-7
clone size: many
CDR3 protein: ASSLRTEINEQY

V gene: TRBV12-3/TRBV12-4
J gene: TRBJ2-7
clone size: few
CDR3 protein: ASSLEAGHYEQY